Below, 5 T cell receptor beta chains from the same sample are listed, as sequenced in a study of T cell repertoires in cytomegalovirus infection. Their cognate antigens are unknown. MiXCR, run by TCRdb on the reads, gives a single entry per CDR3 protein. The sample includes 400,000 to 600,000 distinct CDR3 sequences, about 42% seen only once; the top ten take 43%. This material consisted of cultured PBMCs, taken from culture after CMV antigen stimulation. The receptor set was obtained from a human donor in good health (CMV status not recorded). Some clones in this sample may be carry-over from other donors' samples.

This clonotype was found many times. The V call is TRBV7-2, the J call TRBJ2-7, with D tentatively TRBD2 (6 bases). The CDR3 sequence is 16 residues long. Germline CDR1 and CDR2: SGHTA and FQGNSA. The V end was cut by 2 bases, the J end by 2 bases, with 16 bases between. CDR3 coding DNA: TGTGCCAGCAGCTTAAGGAGCGGGCAACGAACCTACGAGCAGTACTTC. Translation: CASSLRSGQRTYEQYF.

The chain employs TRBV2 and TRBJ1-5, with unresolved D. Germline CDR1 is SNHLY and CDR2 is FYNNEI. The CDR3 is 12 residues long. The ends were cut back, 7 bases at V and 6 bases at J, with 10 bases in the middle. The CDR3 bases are TGTGCCAGCAAACGGCTGGGTCAGCCCCAGCATTTT. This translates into CASKRLGQPQHF.

CDR3 DNA sequence: TGCAGTGTAACCCAGATCAGGGGGACCACAGATACGCAGTATTTT. Its translation is CSVTQIRGTTDTQYF. The chain joins TRBV20-1 to TRBJ2-3, with 7 bases identical to TRBD1. The CDR3 contains 15 residues. Germline CDR1 reads DFQATT; CDR2 reads SNEGSKA (reference sequence). With V trimmed by 7 bases and J by 2 bases, 12 bases remained unmatched.

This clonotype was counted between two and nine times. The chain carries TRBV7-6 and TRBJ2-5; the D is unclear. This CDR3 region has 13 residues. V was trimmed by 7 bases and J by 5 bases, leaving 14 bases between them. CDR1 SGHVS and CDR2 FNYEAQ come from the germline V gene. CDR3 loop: CASKPGVEETQYF. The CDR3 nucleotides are TGTGCCAGCAAGCCCGGCGTCGAGGAGACCCAGTACTTC.

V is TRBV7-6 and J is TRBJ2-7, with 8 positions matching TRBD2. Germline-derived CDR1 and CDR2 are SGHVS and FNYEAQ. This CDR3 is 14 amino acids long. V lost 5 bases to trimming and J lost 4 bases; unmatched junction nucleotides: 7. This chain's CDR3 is CASSTFSGGYEQYF. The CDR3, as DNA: TGTGCCAGCAGCACTTTCTCGGGGGGGTACGAGCAGTACTTC.